These T cell receptor beta chains were read from a single sample in a study of CD8+ T cells in alopecia areata. Sequencing used immunoSEQ multiplex PCR; TCRdb keeps in-frame clones, though not all of them. In the table there are some 150,000 clones, less than 70% of which are singletons. The sample here was CD8+ T cells sorted from blood, taken at week 4, from a patient treated with tofacitinib. These receptors all stem from a human donor with alopecia areata. The CDR3 runs from the conserved cysteine through the conserved F or W. The D gene is left open where the match is weak. Some rows mark clone size as missing; the rest say once, few, many or name a class of expanded clone.

V: TRBV11-2; J: TRBJ2-3; D: NA; size: NA; CDR3: CASSFGTSYSTDTQYF; DNA: TGTGCCAGCAGCTTTGGGACATCATATAGCACAGATACGCAGTATTTT
V: TRBV11-2; J: TRBJ2-1; D: NA; size: NA; CDR3: CASSLDRHEQFF; DNA: TGTGCCAGCAGCTTAGACAGGCATGAGCAGTTCTTC
V: TRBV9; J: TRBJ1-5; D: NA; size: few; CDR3: CASSVAGSNQPQHF; DNA: TGTGCCAGCAGCGTAGCAGGGAGCAATCAGCCCCAGCATTTT
V: TRBV4-3; J: TRBJ2-3; D: TRBD2; size: NA; CDR3: CASSPLADPTDTQYF; DNA: TGCGCCAGCAGTCCCCTAGCGGATCCCACAGATACGCAGTATTTT
V: TRBV7-9; J: TRBJ1-2; D: TRBD1; size: NA; CDR3: CASSPTDGRGRRVGYTF; DNA: TGTGCCAGCAGCCCCACCGACGGCAGGGGGCGACGAGTTGGCTACACCTTC
V: TRBV2; J: TRBJ1-2; D: NA; size: NA; CDR3: CASSEGQDYGYTF; DNA: TGTGCCAGCAGTGAAGGGCAGGACTATGGCTACACCTTC
V: TRBV6-1; J: TRBJ2-1; D: TRBD2; size: NA; CDR3: CAISETKGLAGGNEQFF; DNA: TGTGCCATCAGTGAGACCAAAGGGCTAGCGGGGGGCAATGAGCAGTTCTTC
V: TRBV10-2; J: TRBJ2-2; D: NA; size: NA; CDR3: CASRTPRGESTGELFF; DNA: TGCGCCAGCAGGACCCCGAGAGGAGAAAGCACCGGGGAGCTGTTTTTT
V: TRBV27; J: TRBJ2-7; D: NA; size: NA; CDR3: CASSFVQIPYEQYF; DNA: TGTGCCAGCAGTTTTGTACAGATACCCTACGAGCAGTACTTC
V: TRBV9; J: TRBJ1-1; D: TRBD1; size: NA; CDR3: CASSAGGTEAFF; DNA: TGTGCCAGCAGCGCAGGGGGCACTGAAGCTTTCTTT
V: TRBV29-1; J: TRBJ1-2; D: TRBD1; size: few; CDR3: CSVPLTGGADGYTF; DNA: TGCAGCGTTCCCCTTACAGGGGGCGCAGATGGCTACACCTTC
V: TRBV30; J: TRBJ2-2; D: NA; size: NA; CDR3: CAWSARGNTGELFF; DNA: TGTGCCTGGAGTGCGCGGGGGAACACCGGGGAGCTGTTTTTT
V: TRBV7-3; J: TRBJ1-4; D: TRBD1; size: NA; CDR3: CASSASGGVDEKLFF; DNA: TGTGCCAGCAGCGCCTCAGGGGGAGTAGATGAAAAACTGTTTTTT
V: TRBV9; J: TRBJ1-6; D: TRBD1; size: few; CDR3: CASSVEGGQSPLHF; DNA: TGTGCCAGCAGCGTAGAAGGGGGCCAGTCACCCCTCCACTTT
V: TRBV10-2; J: TRBJ2-7; D: NA; size: NA; CDR3: CATGPPYEQYF; DNA: TGCGCCACTGGCCCACCCTACGAGCAGTACTTC
V: TRBV19; J: TRBJ2-2; D: NA; size: once; CDR3: CASRGESGELFF; DNA: TGTGCCAGTCGTGGGGAGTCCGGGGAGCTGTTTTTT
V: TRBV5-1; J: TRBJ2-5; D: TRBD1; size: few; CDR3: CASSPWDRVTETQYF; DNA: TGCGCCAGCAGCCCCTGGGACAGGGTTACGGAGACCCAGTACTTC
V: TRBV5-6; J: TRBJ2-5; D: NA; size: few; CDR3: CASSHRTAQETQYF; DNA: TGTGCCAGCAGCCACAGGACAGCCCAAGAGACCCAGTACTTC
V: TRBV27; J: TRBJ2-7; D: TRBD1; size: NA; CDR3: CASSLGQGVFDEQYF; DNA: TGTGCCAGCAGTTTAGGACAGGGAGTTTTCGACGAGCAGTACTTC
V: TRBV9; J: TRBJ2-3; D: TRBD1; size: NA; CDR3: CASSAGGIDTQYF; DNA: TGTGCCAGCAGCGCAGGGGGCATAGATACGCAGTATTTT
V: TRBV4-1; J: TRBJ2-7; D: NA; size: once; CDR3: CASSQAHRYEQYF; DNA: TGCGCCAGCAGCCAAGCCCACAGATACGAGCAGTACTTC